Detailed here is one T cell receptor beta chain. Its specificity is not known. The sample is drawn from a study of cytomegalovirus exposure and HLA in healthy donors. As for the study in general: The same platform was used for the 90 to 150 validation repertoires as for the 666 first-cohort repertoires, as reported in a later analysis. Overall study results and limits: Cytomegalovirus association was listed for approximately 150 TCR beta chains.

V dropped 3 bases and J dropped 6; count of bases not matched to a gene: 8. Germline V lookup: CDR1 MDHEN, CDR2 SYDVKM. The CDR3 length is 15 residues. Data came from immunoSEQ multiplex PCR; TCRdb stores just in-frame clones and leaves some out. Of about 200,000 clones listed, over 75% are singletons. This receptor was taken from a woman in her late teens or twenties in good health and CMV-seropositive. The J gene is TRBJ1-5, the V gene TRBV28, with 7 bases aligning to TRBD1. Specimen: PBMCs. The CDR3 here is CASSFPGGRGQPQHF. CDR3 nucleotides: TGTGCCAGCAGTTTCCCAGGGGGAAGGGGTCAGCCCCAGCATTTT.